These T cell receptor beta chains were read from a single sample in a study of T cell responses to AZD1222 COVID-19 vaccine. The protocol was immunoSEQ multiplex PCR, while the TCRdb copy is restricted to in-frame clones and leaves out a portion. The sample carries approximately 64,000 clones, 80% to 85% recorded once. The sample in question was peripheral blood, obtained on day 0 of AZD1222 vaccination. The receptors originated from an adult in good health. CDR3s include the opening cysteine and the closing phenylalanine or tryptophan. A D gene is named only where the DNA matches it firmly. Clone size is given for some rows only: seen once, a few or many times, or a class if the clone is expanded.

TRBJ1-4 | TRBV28 | . | TRBD1 | CASSQTGGGTNEKLFF | TGTGCCAGCAGTCAAACAGGGGGGGGCACTAATGAAAAACTGTTTTTT
TRBJ2-2 | TRBV5-4 | . | TRBD2 | CASSGGRGTSGVGELFF | TGTGCCAGCAGCGGAGGACGGGGAACTAGCGGGGTGGGGGAGCTGTTTTTT
TRBJ2-7 | TRBV6-5 | . | TRBD2 | CASRGLGTDEQYF | TGTGCCAGCAGGGGACTAGGAACGGACGAGCAGTACTTC
TRBJ1-1 | TRBV30 | . | . | CAWSLGSRETEAFF | TGTGCCTGGAGTTTAGGCAGTCGCGAGACTGAAGCTTTCTTT
TRBJ2-3 | TRBV6-2/TRBV6-3 | . | TRBD2 | CASSLKLAGGGTDTQYF | TGTGCCAGCAGTTTAAAACTAGCGGGGGGCGGTACAGATACGCAGTATTTT
TRBJ2-5 | TRBV28 | . | . | CASSGRAGGETQYF | TGTGCCAGCAGTGGACGGGCTGGTGGGGAGACCCAGTACTTC
TRBJ2-2 | TRBV18 | . | . | CASSPNPGWTGELFF | TGTGCCAGCTCACCGAATCCGGGATGGACCGGGGAGCTGTTTTTT
TRBJ1-3 | TRBV5-1 | . | . | CASSLGSGPLSGNTIYF | TGCGCCAGCAGCTTAGGGAGCGGCCCCCTCTCTGGAAACACCATATATTTT
TRBJ2-7 | TRBV28 | . | . | CASSYTSGYEQYF | TGTGCCAGCAGTTACACTTCAGGGTACGAGCAGTACTTC
TRBJ2-3 | TRBV4-2 | . | TRBD2 | CASSLLTGGNPAGGTQYF | TGTGCCAGCAGCCTTTTGACGGGGGGAAACCCAGCCGGGGGTACGCAGTATTTT
TRBJ2-7 | TRBV12-3/TRBV12-4 | once | . | CASSLASRAEQYF | TGTGCCAGCAGTTTAGCGAGCAGGGCCGAGCAGTACTTC
TRBJ2-1 | TRBV6-5 | . | . | CASSTYNEQFF | TGTGCCAGCAGTACCTACAATGAGCAGTTCTTC
TRBJ2-1 | TRBV4-1 | . | . | CASSQAPGPGNEQFF | TGCGCCAGCAGCCAAGCGCCTGGTCCGGGCAATGAGCAGTTCTTC
TRBJ2-1 | TRBV5-1 | . | TRBD2 | CASSLGAGTTSNEQFF | TGCGCCAGCAGCTTGGGGGCCGGGACTACCTCGAATGAGCAGTTCTTC
TRBJ2-6 | TRBV19 | . | . | CASNPSGSAGANVLTF | TGTGCCAGTAACCCCAGTGGATCTGCTGGGGCCAACGTCCTGACTTTC
TRBJ2-3 | TRBV11-2 | once | . | CASSPLNLADTQYF | TGTGCCAGCAGCCCCCTAAACTTGGCAGATACGCAGTATTTT
TRBJ1-4 | TRBV30 | . | . | CAWSVSGVEEKLFF | TGTGCCTGGAGTGTGTCGGGGGTGGAGGAAAAACTGTTTTTT
TRBJ2-5 | TRBV7-2 | . | TRBD2 | CASSLAGTTQETQYF | TGTGCCAGCAGCTTAGCTGGGACTACACAAGAGACCCAGTACTTC
TRBJ1-4 | TRBV2 | . | . | CASSVNPPTNEKLFF | TGTGCCAGCAGTGTGAATCCCCCGACTAATGAAAAACTGTTTTTT
TRBJ1-2 | TRBV4-1 | . | TRBD1 | CASSQVFRTGGNYGYTF | TGCGCCAGCAGCCAAGTCTTTCGGACAGGGGGAAACTATGGCTACACCTTC
TRBJ2-5 | TRBV7-3 | . | TRBD2 | CASSLSGLAGQETQYF | TGTGCCAGCAGCTTAAGTGGACTAGCGGGCCAAGAGACCCAGTACTTC
TRBJ2-7 | TRBV7-3 | . | . | CASSGGGYEQYF | TGTGCCAGCAGCGGGGGCGGGTACGAGCAGTACTTC
TRBJ1-5 | TRBV5-8 | . | TRBD1 | CASSLGQGIGQPQHF | TGTGCCAGCAGCTTGGGACAGGGTATAGGTCAGCCCCAGCATTTT
TRBJ1-1 | TRBV5-6 | once | . | CASTNRPNTEAFF | TGTGCCAGTACCAACAGGCCGAACACTGAAGCTTTCTTT
TRBJ1-2 | TRBV3-1/TRBV3-2 | . | . | CASSQGYGDGYTF | TGTGCCAGCAGCCAAGGATACGGTGATGGCTACACCTTC
TRBJ1-1 | TRBV19 | once | . | CASTVGGINTEAFF | TGTGCCAGTACCGTCGGGGGCATAAACACTGAAGCTTTCTTT
TRBJ1-4 | TRBV28 | . | . | CASGRGMEKLFF | TGTGCCAGCGGTAGGGGGATGGAAAAACTGTTTTTT
TRBJ1-1 | TRBV28 | . | . | CASYPVRNLNTEAFF | TGTGCCAGTTATCCTGTGAGGAACCTGAACACTGAAGCTTTCTTT
TRBJ2-7 | TRBV7-2 | . | . | CASSTNPNYEQYF | TGTGCCAGCAGCACCAATCCCAACTACGAGCAGTACTTC
TRBJ1-1 | TRBV18 | . | TRBD1 | CASSPATGLNTEAFF | TGTGCCAGCTCACCAGCGACAGGGTTGAACACTGAAGCTTTCTTT
TRBJ2-3 | TRBV19 | . | . | CASNDPVGGDTQYF | TGTGCCAGTAACGACCCGGTCGGTGGAGATACGCAGTATTTT
TRBJ1-1 | TRBV3-1/TRBV3-2 | . | . | CASSATESEAAGAFF | TGTGCCAGCAGCGCGACAGAGTCTGAAGCGGCGGGGGCTTTCTTT
TRBJ1-3 | TRBV6-6 | . | . | CASSSGVSGNTIYF | TGTGCCAGCAGTTCAGGGGTCTCTGGAAACACCATATATTTT
TRBJ2-5 | TRBV4-2 | . | TRBD1 | CASSQAATGEQETQYF | TGTGCCAGCAGCCAAGCCGCCACAGGGGAGCAAGAGACCCAGTACTTC
TRBJ1-5 | TRBV6-9 | . | . | CASRGTSGQPQHF | TGTGCCAGCAGGGGGACATCTGGTCAGCCCCAGCATTTT
TRBJ2-1 | TRBV14 | . | TRBD1 | CASSQGPRGRRVGEQFF | TGTGCCAGCAGCCAAGGGCCCAGGGGGCGTAGGGTAGGTGAGCAGTTCTTC
TRBJ2-7 | TRBV12-2 | . | . | CASHLSGLATYEQYF | TGTGCAAGTCACCTTTCCGGGCTAGCGACCTACGAGCAGTACTTC
TRBJ2-7 | TRBV6-1 | . | TRBD2 | CASSDLGRGYEQYF | TGTGCCAGCAGTGATTTGGGGAGGGGCTACGAGCAGTACTTC
TRBJ2-1 | TRBV28 | once | . | CASNLGSYNEQFF | TGTGCCAGCAACCTTGGCTCCTACAATGAGCAGTTCTTC
TRBJ2-1 | TRBV7-8 | . | TRBD2 | CASRLRAGISYNEQFF | TGTGCCAGCAGGCTTCGAGCGGGGATCTCCTACAATGAGCAGTTCTTC
TRBJ1-2 | TRBV29-1 | few | . | CSVGDTLQNYGYTF | TGCAGCGTTGGGGACACCCTACAAAACTATGGCTACACCTTC
TRBJ2-2 | TRBV27 | . | . | CASSFRLRGADAGELFF | TGTGCCAGCAGTTTTCGTTTACGCGGGGCTGATGCCGGGGAGCTGTTTTTT
TRBJ1-1 | TRBV7-2 | . | . | CASSLGHRGTEAFF | TGTGCCAGCAGCTTAGGACATAGAGGAACTGAAGCTTTCTTT
TRBJ2-7 | TRBV9 | . | . | CASSVGPGMTYEQYF | TGTGCCAGCAGCGTAGGTCCCGGGATGACCTACGAGCAGTACTTC
TRBJ2-2 | TRBV4-2 | . | TRBD2 | CASSQVRGGAYTGELFF | TGTGCCAGCAGCCAAGTCCGCGGGGGGGCCTACACCGGGGAGCTGTTTTTT
TRBJ1-3 | TRBV7-9 | . | . | CASSLRGLSGNTIYF | TGTGCCAGCAGCTTACGGGGCCTCTCTGGAAACACCATATATTTT
TRBJ2-7 | TRBV27 | . | . | CASSIGGEQYF | TGTGCCAGCAGTATAGGGGGCGAGCAGTACTTC
TRBJ1-2 | TRBV18 | . | TRBD1 | CASSPGQGYGYTF | TGTGCCAGCTCACCGGGACAGGGCTATGGCTACACCTTC
TRBJ2-1 | TRBV7-8 | . | . | CASSLVSMRGVYNEQFF | TGTGCCAGCAGCTTAGTTTCGATGAGGGGGGTTTACAATGAGCAGTTCTTC
TRBJ2-1 | TRBV18 | once | . | CASSLVSGTPFF | TGTGCCAGCTCACTCGTCTCAGGGACGCCGTTCTTC
TRBJ1-2 | TRBV28 | . | TRBD1 | CASSLSTGVYGYTF | TGTGCCAGCAGTTTATCGACAGGGGTGTATGGCTACACCTTC
TRBJ1-3 | TRBV10-3 | few | . | CAISDKTGNTIYF | TGTGCCATCAGTGATAAGACAGGAAACACCATATATTTT
TRBJ1-2 | TRBV19 | . | . | CASSIGRGDGYTF | TGTGCCAGTAGTATTGGCAGGGGCGATGGCTACACCTTC